A single sample gave rise to the 7 T cell receptor beta chains below, sequenced in a study of post-analysis software for immune sequencing data. No antigen is known for these receptors. Study conclusions and caveats: TRBV segments more frequent in patients than in controls numbered several and included TRBV5-6, TRBV5-1 and TRBV20-1.

Tagging with unique molecular identifiers was a feature of the TCR beta cDNA libraries. TCRdb independently ran MiXCR on the PCR reads; one entry per CDR3 protein. The table lists more than 500,000 distinct CDR3 sequences, 34% of them singletons. The specimen sequenced was blood. All receptors come from a girl aged 2-17 years with multiple sclerosis.

The gene calls are TRBV11-2 and TRBJ1-1, with D uncertain. The CDR3 is 14 amino acids. Trimming stripped 4 bases from V and 10 bases from J, with 19 bases between. Germline assignment: CDR1 SGHAT and CDR2 FQNNGV. The CDR3 DNA is TGTGCCAGCAGCTCACTCCCCGAAATTGGATCAGCTTTCTTT. Its protein is CASSSLPEIGSAFF.

The gene calls are TRBV20-1 and TRBJ2-3; weak D call: TRBD2 (6 bases). The CDR3 runs 13 residues. The V end lost 7 bases, the J end lost 1 base, and 12 bases lay between the germline ends. Germline CDR1 reads DFQATT; CDR2 reads SNEGSKA (reference sequence). This chain's CDR3 is CSGKWGGTDTQYF. CDR3 nucleotide sequence: TGCAGTGGAAAGTGGGGGGGCACAGATACGCAGTATTTT.

The chain joins TRBV24-1 to TRBJ1-2, with 10 positions matching TRBD1. CDR1 and CDR2 from the germline V gene are KGHDR and SFDVKD. CDR3 size: 14 residues. The V gene end was trimmed by 7 bases and the J gene end by 3 bases; junction bases not matched to a gene: 4. The CDR3 sequence is CATSPGQGYYGYTF. Here the CDR3 DNA reads TGTGCCACCAGCCCGGGACAGGGGTACTATGGCTACACCTTC.

The rearrangement uses TRBV4-1 and TRBJ2-1; no reliable D call. CDR1 and CDR2 from the germline V gene are MGHRA and YSYEKL. This CDR3 has 18 residues. The V gene lost 1 base and the J gene lost 5 bases, with 21 bases spanning the gap. CDR3 loop: CASSQGMVGNLRDNEQFF. As DNA, the CDR3 is TGCGCCAGCAGCCAAGGGATGGTGGGAAATCTAAGAGACAATGAGCAGTTCTTC.

This clonotype showed up just a few times. V usage is TRBV6-1 and J usage is TRBJ2-1; D is unclear. Germline loops: CDR1 MNHNS, CDR2 SASEGT. The CDR3 covers 12 residues. V was trimmed by 6 bases and J by 8 bases, leaving 11 bases between them. The CDR3 DNA is TGTGCCAGCAGCATGGAGTGGGATGAGCAGTTCTTC. It yields the protein CASSMEWDEQFF.

Regarding this clonotype: Its ends do not fully match the called genes, so a read error is possible. The J gene is TRBJ2-5, the V gene TRBV20-1; D might be TRBD1 or TRBD2, each matching 5 bases. The V gene's germline CDR1 is DFQATT and CDR2 SNEGSKA (reference sequence). The CDR3 runs to 11 residues. Here the CDR3 DNA reads TGCAGTGCTAGGGTCGGGACGCCCCAATACTTC. Its translation: CSARVGTPQYF.

The J gene is TRBJ2-3, the V gene TRBV25-1; D perhaps matches TRBD2 (5 bases). CDR1 and CDR2 from the germline V gene are MGHDK and SYGVNS. The germline V and J ends were trimmed by 6 bases and 5 bases, with 9 bases remaining between them. The CDR3 is 12 amino acids. The CDR3 DNA reads as TGTGCCAGCAGAACACTAGGAGATACGCAGTATTTT. It yields the protein CASRTLGDTQYF.